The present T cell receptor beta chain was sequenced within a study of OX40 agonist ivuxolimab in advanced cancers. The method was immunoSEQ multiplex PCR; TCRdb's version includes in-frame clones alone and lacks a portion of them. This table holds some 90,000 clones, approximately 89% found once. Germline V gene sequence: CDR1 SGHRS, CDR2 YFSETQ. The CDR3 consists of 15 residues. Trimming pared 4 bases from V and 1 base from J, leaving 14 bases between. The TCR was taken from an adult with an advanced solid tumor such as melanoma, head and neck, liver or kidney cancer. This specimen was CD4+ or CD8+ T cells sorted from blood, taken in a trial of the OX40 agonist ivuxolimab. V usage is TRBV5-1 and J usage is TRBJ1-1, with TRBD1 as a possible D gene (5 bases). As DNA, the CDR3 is TGCGCCAGCAGCCCCATAGGGGCAACGAACACTGAAGCTTTCTTT. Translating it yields CASSPIGATNTEAFF.